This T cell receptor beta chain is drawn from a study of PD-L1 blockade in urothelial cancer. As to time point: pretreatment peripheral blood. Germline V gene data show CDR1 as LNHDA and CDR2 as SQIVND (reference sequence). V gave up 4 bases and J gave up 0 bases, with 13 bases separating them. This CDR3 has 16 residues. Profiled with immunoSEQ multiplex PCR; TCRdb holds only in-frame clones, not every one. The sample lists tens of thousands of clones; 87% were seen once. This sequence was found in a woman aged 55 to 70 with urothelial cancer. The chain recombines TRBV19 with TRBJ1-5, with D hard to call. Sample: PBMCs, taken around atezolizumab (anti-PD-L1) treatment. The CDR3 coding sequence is TGTGCCAGTAGTAAGACGTGGCAGGTTAGCAATCAGCCCCAGCATTTT. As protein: CASSKTWQVSNQPQHF.